This T cell receptor (beta chain) was recovered during a study of blood T cells in healthy people across ages. Primed by a sample-barcoded 5' primer and a J-beta primer mix, a second PCR proceeded for roughly 7 to 11 cycles. With 12 random nucleotides, a template-switch adaptor tagged each individual cDNA molecule. TCRdb passed the 5' RACE reads through MiXCR, listing each CDR3 protein once. The sample holds 850,000 to 1,300,000 distinct CDR3 sequences, 35% to 50% seen once. This TCR came from a woman in her fifties or sixties in good health. The specimen was blood.

The CDR3 DNA reads TGCAGTGCTTATACTAGCGGCTCCTACAATGAGCAGTTCTTC. This codes for CSAYTSGSYNEQFF. The chain uses TRBV20-1 and TRBJ2-1, with TRBD2 matching over 8 bases. CDR3 length equals 14 residues. V was clipped by 5 bases and J by 0 bases; unmatched bases: 3. CDR1 and CDR2 from the germline V gene are DFQATT and SNEGSKA (reference sequence).